This passage covers 17 T cell receptor beta chains from one sample sequenced in a study of T cells in Graves' hyperthyroidism and ophthalmopathy. It was RNA transcripts that yielded the amplified TCR beta CDR3 regions. During a first-round RT-PCR of the TCR CDR3, the HTBI primer set was used. TCRdb passed the multiplex PCR reads through MiXCR, listing each CDR3 protein once. Of 400,000 to 450,000 distinct CDR3 sequences detected, roughly 14% appear once; the ten largest clones hold around 13%. Sequenced material: blood. All receptors derive from a man aged 18 to 35 with Graves' ophthalmopathy.

This sequence joins TRBV18 and TRBJ2-2, with unresolved D. The DNA end is more similar to TRBJ1-1, so the J call may be wrong. This CDR3 spans 17 amino acids. CDR1 KGHSH and CDR2 LQKENI come from the germline V gene. CDR3 nucleotide sequence: TGTGCCAGCTCACCGGGTGTGGCTGGGGAATATTCCTCGGGAGCTTTCTTT. Translated: CASSPGVAGEYSSGAFF.

A note on this clonotype: Since a much larger clone is just one base distant, this may be a read error. The V and J genes are TRBV7-3 and TRBJ2-1, with no clear D. CDR1 and CDR2 from the germline V gene are SGHTA and FQGTGA. This CDR3 contains 14 residues. CDR3 bases: TGCGCCAGCAGCCAATATGGTAGTTCCTACGAGCAGTTCTTC. Translation gives CASSQYGSSYEQFF.

The rearrangement joins TRBV10-3 to TRBJ1-2, with TRBD1 identical over 7 bases. In germline, CDR1 is ENHRY, CDR2 SYGVKD. The CDR3 covers 12 residues. J was trimmed by 8 bases and V by 5 bases; bases with no gene match: 5. CDR3 nucleotide sequence: TGTGCCATCAGTTGGGACAGTATGGGCTACACCTTC. It specifies CAISWDSMGYTF.

In its sample, this clonotype was seen many times. At one end, the junction sequence differs from germline, possibly due to a read error. The genes are TRBV20-1 and TRBJ2-3; TRBD2 aligns across 9 bases. The V gene's germline CDR1 is DFQATT and CDR2 SNEGSKA (reference sequence). CDR3 length: 13 residues. The CDR3 protein is CSASGAYTDTQYF. As DNA, the CDR3 is TGCAGCGCTAGCGGGGCGTACACAGATACGCAGTATTTT.

This clonotype was observed many times. V usage is TRBV2 and J usage is TRBJ1-2; D is ambiguous. Germline V gives CDR1 SNHLY, CDR2 FYNNEI. The V gene lost 9 bases and the J gene lost 3 bases, with 11 bases spanning the gap. The CDR3 covers 12 residues. Here the CDR3 reads CASTWDDYGYTF. Here the CDR3 DNA reads TGTGCCAGTACATGGGATGACTATGGCTACACCTTC.

J is TRBJ2-1 and V is TRBV20-1; 9 bases agree with TRBD2. The length of the CDR3 is 14 residues. Per germline, CDR1 DFQATT and CDR2 SNEGSKA (reference sequence). The V and J ends lost 2 bases and 3 bases, in that order; junction bases with no gene match: 2. The DNA of the CDR3 is TGCAGTGCTAGAAAGCGGGGGGTCTACAATGAGCAGTTCTTC. Translation: CSARKRGVYNEQFF.

This clonotype was detected only a few times. The V and J genes are TRBV19 and TRBJ2-1; 8 bases are a match to TRBD1. Germline-derived CDR1 and CDR2 are LNHDA and SQIVND (reference sequence). V shed 4 bases and J 12 bases; nucleotides not matched to a gene: 8. The CDR3 extends over 13 amino acids. The CDR3 here is CASSRDRSKSQFF. The CDR3 DNA is TGTGCCAGTAGTAGGGACAGGTCCAAATCGCAGTTCTTC.

In this sample, this clonotype turned up a few times. The rearrangement uses TRBV19 and TRBJ2-5, with D hard to call. Trimming stripped 1 base from V and 5 bases from J, with 5 bases between. Per germline, CDR1 LNHDA and CDR2 SQIVND (reference sequence). This CDR3 has 12 residues. CDR3 amino acids: CASSIAGETQYF. CDR3 nucleotide sequence: TGTGCCAGTAGTATAGCTGGGGAGACCCAGTACTTC.

This clonotype has a count of ten or more. The chain has TRBV29-1 and TRBJ2-5, with D unresolved. The germline V and J ends were trimmed by 8 bases and 3 bases, with 10 bases remaining between them. The germline CDR1 and CDR2 sequences are SQVTM and ANQGSEA. The CDR3 contains 11 residues. CDR3 sequence: CSLSKEETQYF. The CDR3 DNA reads TGCAGCTTATCCAAGGAAGAGACCCAGTACTTC.

V gene TRBV5-1 combines with J gene TRBJ1-5, with TRBD1 matching 11 bases. The J segment lost 5 bases and the V segment lost 4 bases, leaving 5 bases of the junction unmatched. Germline CDR1 SGHRS, CDR2 YFSETQ. The CDR3 extends over 15 amino acids. The CDR3 spells CASSRGQGGDQPQHF. The CDR3 coding sequence is TGCGCCAGCAGCCGGGGACAGGGGGGGGATCAGCCCCAGCATTTT.

This clonotype came up many times. The chain joins TRBV11-3 to TRBJ2-1, with 7 bases fitting TRBD1. This CDR3 is built from 15 residues. With 1 base clipped from V and 7 bases from J, the junction kept 7 bases outside the gene matches. CDR1 and CDR2 from the germline V gene are SGHNT and YENEEA. CDR3 bases: TGTGCCAGCAGCTTAGGAGGGTCAGGGGGTAATGAGCAGTTCTTC. Its translation: CASSLGGSGGNEQFF.

This clonotype was seen ten or more times. The V gene is TRBV7-9, the J gene TRBJ1-4; no reliable D call. Trimming left V 5 bases short and J 8 bases short, with 24 bases between. The CDR3 covers 17 residues. Germline V gene sequence: CDR1 SEHNR, CDR2 FQNEAQ (reference sequence). CDR3 nucleotides: TGTGCCAGCAGCGAAGCCCCCCTGGGGAAGGTTCGCGAAAAACTGTTTTTT. It yields the protein CASSEAPLGKVREKLFF.

In this sample, this clonotype turned up a few times. The genes are TRBV10-3 and TRBJ1-6, with 7 nucleotides matching TRBD1. Germline-derived CDR1 and CDR2 are ENHRY and SYGVKD. V lost 5 bases, J lost 8 bases, and 0 bases stayed unmatched. The CDR3 has 12 amino acids. The CDR3: CAISTGDSPLHF. The DNA for the CDR3 is TGTGCCATCAGTACAGGGGATTCACCCCTCCACTTT.

This clonotype was seen ten or more times. This sequence joins TRBV3-1 and TRBJ2-7, with D perhaps TRBD2 (6 bases). This CDR3 has 15 residues. CDR1 is LGHDT and CDR2 is YNNKEL in the germline V gene (reference sequence). V lost 3 bases and J 2 bases, leaving 14 bases between the germline ends. This chain's CDR3 is CASSQSSGNPYEQYF. CDR3 nucleotides: TGTGCCAGCAGCCAGAGTAGCGGAAACCCCTACGAGCAGTACTTC.

The chain employs TRBV20-1 and TRBJ1-6; D is uncertain. CDR3 length equals 14 residues. Germline V gives CDR1 DFQATT, CDR2 SNEGSKA (reference sequence). Trimming left V 6 bases short and J 5 bases short, with 14 bases between. The CDR3 coding sequence is TGCAGTGCCTCTTCCAGACTAAATAATTCACCCCTCCACTTT. Translated, it gives CSASSRLNNSPLHF.

Ten or more counts support this clonotype. The gene calls are TRBV29-1 and TRBJ2-1; TRBD1 matches 7 bases. This CDR3 contains 12 residues. Germline V gene lookup returns CDR1 SQVTM and CDR2 ANQGSEA. J gave up 4 bases and V 3 bases, and 0 bases lay outside the gene matches. The CDR3 DNA reads as TGCAGCGTTGAGGACAGGTACAATGAGCAGTTCTTC. Protein sequence: CSVEDRYNEQFF.

This clonotype turned up a few times. The V and J genes are TRBV27 and TRBJ1-1, with D perhaps TRBD1 (5 bases). The CDR3 has 13 residues. Germline V CDR1 and CDR2: MNHEY, SMNVEV (reference sequence). V was cut by 5 bases and J by 5 bases, with 12 bases left in between. The CDR3 DNA sequence: TGTGCCAGCAGTCTGGGGACGATAACTGAAGCTTTCTTT. It translates to CASSLGTITEAFF.